This TCR beta chain was captured by sequencing in a study of blood T cell repertoires in COVID-19. Sequenced by immunoSEQ multiplex PCR; TCRdb stores in-frame clones only, minus some. In the table there are roughly 190,000 clones, roughly 90% of which are singletons. The TCR originated in a middle-aged man with acute or convalescent COVID-19. The sequenced sample consisted of peripheral blood.

DNA of the CDR3: TGCGCCAGCAGTGTCGAAGGGGAGGTACATACAATTGATGAGCAGTTCTTC. It codes for CASSVEGEVHTIDEQFF. The J gene is TRBJ2-1, the V gene TRBV10-1; a weak D match, TRBD2 (6 bases). The germline gives CDR1 WNHNN, CDR2 SYGVQD (reference sequence). The CDR3 spans 17 residues. V was shortened by 4 bases and J by 8 bases, with 24 bases between the two germline ends.